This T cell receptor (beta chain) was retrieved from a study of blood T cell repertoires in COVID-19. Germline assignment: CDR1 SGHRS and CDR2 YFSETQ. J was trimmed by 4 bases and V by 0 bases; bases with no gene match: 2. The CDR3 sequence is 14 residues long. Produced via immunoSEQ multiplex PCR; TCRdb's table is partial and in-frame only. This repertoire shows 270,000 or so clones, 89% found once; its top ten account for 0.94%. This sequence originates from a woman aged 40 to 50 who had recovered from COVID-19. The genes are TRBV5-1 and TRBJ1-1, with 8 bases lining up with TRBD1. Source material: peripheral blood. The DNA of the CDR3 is TGCGCCAGCAGCTTGGGGACAGGGAGCACTGAAGCTTTCTTT. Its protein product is CASSLGTGSTEAFF.